The sequence of this T cell receptor beta chain was determined in a study of T-cell reconstitution after alpha-beta-depleted transplantation in children. Study-level results: When one year had passed after transplant, most T-cell counts and diversity came from newly produced T cells. Alpha-beta T cells present about two months after transplant were reported to originate from several hundred expanded graft clones.

Remarks on this clonotype: Its specificity is unknown.

Preparing the TCRbeta library involved the use of unique molecular identifiers. TCRdb analysed the PCR reads with MiXCR anew, one entry per CDR3 protein. The data hold some 200,000 distinct CDR3 sequences, with roughly 8.3% observed a single time. Per the germline V gene, CDR1 is LGHDT and CDR2 is YNNKEL (reference sequence). The trim removed 3 bases at V and 3 bases at J, leaving 4 bases unmatched. There are 14 residues in the CDR3. This receptor was taken from a male patient between 2 and 15 years old who had a stem cell transplant for acute myeloid leukemia, so the T cells may come from the graft donor. This chain links TRBV3-1 with TRBJ1-1; 7 bases agree with TRBD1. The input for sequencing was PBMCs, mostly from graft donor cells, taken 360 days after TCRalphabeta/CD19-depleted stem cell transplant. The CDR3 region is CASSHRGWDTEAFF. The CDR3 coding sequence is TGTGCCAGCAGCCACAGGGGGTGGGACACTGAAGCTTTCTTT.